The 4 T cell receptor beta chains given below trace back to one sample, sequenced in a study of blood T cell repertoires in COVID-19 (dated by TCRdb to 2018 to 2020). The library relied on the immunoSEQ multiplex PCR assay. This immuneACCESS table, as held by TCRdb, lists in-frame sequences with V and J called but not all clones. Of the missing ones, under half trace to an unresolved V gene in checked studies; the others have no known cause. Recorded for this sample are roughly 75,000 clones; 80% to 95% of them occurred a single time. The top ten constitute 6.9% of the sample. Sequenced sample: peripheral blood. These receptors were taken from a human donor in a cohort sampled during active COVID-19.

The rearrangement uses TRBV19 and TRBJ1-1; weak D call: TRBD1 (5 bases). The germline V gene encodes CDR1 LNHDA and CDR2 SQIVND (reference sequence). The germline V and J ends were trimmed by 6 bases and 6 bases, with 20 bases remaining between them. The CDR3 is 15 amino acids. CDR3: CASSIQLEGKPEAFF. CDR3 coding DNA: TGTGCCAGTAGCATTCAATTGGAGGGGAAGCCTGAAGCTTTCTTT.

V gene TRBV30 combines with J gene TRBJ1-5; D may be TRBD1 (6 bases). This CDR3 contains 16 residues. Germline CDR1 is GTSNPN and CDR2 is SVGIG (reference sequence). V was clipped by 1 base and J by 3 bases, with 16 bases between them. DNA of the CDR3: TGTGCCTGGAGTGGAGAACAGGGCCTCCTCAATCAGCCCCAGCATTTT. This codes for CAWSGEQGLLNQPQHF. Together with reference TRBV30 and TRBJ1-5, the CDR3 gives the full variable domain: SQTIHQWPATLVQPVGSPLSLECTVEGTSNPNLYWYRQAAGRGLQLLFYSVGIGQISSEVPQNLSASRPQDRQFILSSKKLLLSDSGFYLCAWSGEQGLLNQPQHFGDGTRLSIL.

J is TRBJ2-1 and V is TRBV3-1 (or the pseudogene TRBV3-2); D gene unclear. V lost 1 base and J 6 bases, leaving 13 bases between the germline ends. This CDR3 has 15 residues. From germline, CDR1 is LGHDT and CDR2 YNNKEL (reference sequence). In DNA form, the CDR3 reads TGTGCCAGCAGCCAAGCTGGATCGGGTCTCAATGAGCAGTTCTTC. Its translation is CASSQAGSGLNEQFF.

The CDR3 sequence: CASSIGTAKTYGYTF. CDR3 nucleotide sequence: TGTGCCAGCAGCATCGGGACAGCCAAGACATATGGCTACACCTTC. The chain carries TRBV5-4 and TRBJ1-2, with 7 positions matching TRBD1. V lost 4 bases, J lost 5 bases, and 11 bases stayed unmatched. The CDR3 has 15 residues. Germline V CDR1 and CDR2: SGHNT, YYREEE (reference sequence).